The 3 T cell receptor beta chains listed next were all sequenced from one sample in a study of blood T cells in healthy people across ages. Together with a sample-barcoded 5' primer, a J-beta primer mix was included in a second PCR lasting roughly 6 to 12 cycles. TCRdb used MiXCR to reprocess the 5' RACE reads, holding one entry per CDR3 protein. The sample shows about 1,800,000 distinct CDR3 sequences, approximately 30% of them seen only once. Material for sequencing was blood. These receptors came from a woman in her 30s in good health.

Regarding this clonotype: Given the absence of the conserved phenylalanine or tryptophan at the CDR3 end, a read error is likely. The V and J genes are TRBV4-3 and TRBJ2-3, with 7 bases fitting TRBD2. Trimming cost V 2 bases and J 0 bases; bases outside gene matches: 14. Germline assignment: CDR1 LGHNA and CDR2 YSLEER. This CDR3 region has 19 residues. CDR3 region: CASSQNSGRTTSSTDTQYL. As DNA, the CDR3 is TGCGCCAGCAGCCAAAACTCTGGCAGGACGACTAGCAGCACAGATACGCAGTATCTT.

In this sample, this clonotype turned up a few times. The rearrangement links TRBV12-3 or TRBV12-4 to TRBJ1-2; D uncertain. The CDR3 loop spans 14 amino acids. V lost 8 bases and J 4 bases, leaving 17 bases between the germline ends. This CDR3 is CASFAPGRLYGYTF. For the CDR3, the DNA is TGTGCCAGCTTTGCTCCCGGGCGGCTCTATGGCTACACCTTC.

This clonotype has just one count. The gene calls are TRBV6-2 or TRBV6-3 and TRBJ2-3, with 8 nucleotides matching TRBD2. V lost 2 bases, J lost 4 bases, and 5 bases stayed unmatched. This CDR3 is 15 amino acids long. Germline loops: CDR1 MNHEY, CDR2 SVGEGT. This CDR3 reads CASSYVGLVADTQYF. CDR3 DNA: TGTGCCAGCAGTTACGTGGGACTAGTGGCAGATACGCAGTATTTT.